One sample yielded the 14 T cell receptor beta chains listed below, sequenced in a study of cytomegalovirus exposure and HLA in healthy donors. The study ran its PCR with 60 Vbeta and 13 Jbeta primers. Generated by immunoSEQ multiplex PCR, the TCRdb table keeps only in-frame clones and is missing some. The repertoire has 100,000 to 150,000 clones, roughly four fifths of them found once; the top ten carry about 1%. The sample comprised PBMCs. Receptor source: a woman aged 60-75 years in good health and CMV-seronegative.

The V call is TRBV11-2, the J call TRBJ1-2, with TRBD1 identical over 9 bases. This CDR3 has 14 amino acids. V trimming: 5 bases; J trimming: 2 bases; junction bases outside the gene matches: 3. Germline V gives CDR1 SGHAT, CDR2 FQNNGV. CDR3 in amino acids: CASSQQGANYGYTF. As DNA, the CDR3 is TGTGCCAGCAGCCAACAGGGGGCCAACTATGGCTACACCTTC. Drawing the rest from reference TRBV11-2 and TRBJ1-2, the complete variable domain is EAGVAQSPRYKIIEKRQSVAFWCNPISGHATLYWYQQILGQGPKLLIQFQNNGVVDDSQLPKDRFSAERLKGVDSTLKIQPAKLEDSAVYLCASSQQGANYGYTFGSGTRLTVV.

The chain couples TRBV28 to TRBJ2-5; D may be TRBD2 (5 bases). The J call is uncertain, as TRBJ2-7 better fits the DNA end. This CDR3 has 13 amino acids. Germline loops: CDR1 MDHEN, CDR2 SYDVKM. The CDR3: CASSLGSAYEQYF. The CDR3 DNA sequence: TGTGCCAGCAGTTTGGGGAGCGCCTACGAGCAGTACTTC.

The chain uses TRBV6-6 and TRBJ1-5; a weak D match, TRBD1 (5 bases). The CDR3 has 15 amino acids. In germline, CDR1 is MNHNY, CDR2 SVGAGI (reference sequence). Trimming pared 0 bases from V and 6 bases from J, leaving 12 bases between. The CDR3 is CASSYSGAGGQPQHF. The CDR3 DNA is TGTGCCAGCAGTTACTCTGGGGCTGGCGGTCAGCCCCAGCATTTT.

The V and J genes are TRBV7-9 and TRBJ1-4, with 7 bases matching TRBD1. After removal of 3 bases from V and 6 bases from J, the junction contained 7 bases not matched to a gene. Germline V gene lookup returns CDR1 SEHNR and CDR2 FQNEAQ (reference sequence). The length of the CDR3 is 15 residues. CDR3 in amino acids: CASSLDGQVYEKLFF. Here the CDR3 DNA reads TGTGCCAGCAGCTTGGACGGACAGGTCTATGAAAAACTGTTTTTT.

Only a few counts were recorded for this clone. Here the CDR3 reads CASGSGSGSGANVLTF. The CDR3 nucleotides read TGTGCCAGCGGTAGCGGGAGCGGTTCTGGGGCCAACGTCCTGACTTTC. This sequence joins TRBV4-2 and TRBJ2-6; 9 bases align to TRBD2. This CDR3 has 16 amino acids. Germline CDR1 and CDR2: LGHNA and YNFKEQ. V shed 8 bases, J shed 1 base, and the junction held 6 bases outside the gene matches.

The CDR3 DNA is TGTGCCAGCAGCGCCGGTGTCGGGACAGGGGGCCCCGCCTATGGCTACACCTTC. This encodes CASSAGVGTGGPAYGYTF. This chain connects TRBV7-9 to TRBJ1-2, with 12 nucleotides matching TRBD1. This CDR3 is 18 amino acids long. In germline, CDR1 is SEHNR, CDR2 FQNEAQ (reference sequence). V dropped 5 bases and J dropped 4; count of bases not matched to a gene: 14.

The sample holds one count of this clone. CDR3 loop: CASSLDPTPSRETQYF. The CDR3 region has the DNA TGCGCCAGCAGCTTGGATCCGACACCATCACGCGAGACCCAGTACTTC. The gene calls are TRBV5-1 and TRBJ2-5, with unresolved D. V lost 0 bases to trimming and J lost 5 bases, with 17 bases between them. The V gene's germline CDR1 is SGHRS and CDR2 YFSETQ. The CDR3 loop spans 16 amino acids. Combining the CDR3 with reference TRBV5-1 and TRBJ2-5 gives the whole variable domain KAGVTQTPRYLIKTRGQQVTLSCSPISGHRSVSWYQQTPGQGLQFLFEYFSETQRNKGNFPGRFSGRQFSNSRSEMNVSTLELGDSALYLCASSLDPTPSRETQYFGPGTRLLVL.

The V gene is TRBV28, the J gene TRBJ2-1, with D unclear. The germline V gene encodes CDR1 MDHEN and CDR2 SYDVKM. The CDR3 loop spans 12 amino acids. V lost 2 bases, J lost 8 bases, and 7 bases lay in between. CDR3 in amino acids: CASSLLCHEQFF. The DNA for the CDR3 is TGTGCCAGCAGTTTACTATGCCATGAGCAGTTCTTC.

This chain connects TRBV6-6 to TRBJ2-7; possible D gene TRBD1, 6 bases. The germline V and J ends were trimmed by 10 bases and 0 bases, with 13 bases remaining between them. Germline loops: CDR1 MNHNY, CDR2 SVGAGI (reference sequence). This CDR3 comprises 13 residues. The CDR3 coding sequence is TGTGCCACCAACCAGGGGAGCTCCTACGAGCAGTACTTC. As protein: CATNQGSSYEQYF.

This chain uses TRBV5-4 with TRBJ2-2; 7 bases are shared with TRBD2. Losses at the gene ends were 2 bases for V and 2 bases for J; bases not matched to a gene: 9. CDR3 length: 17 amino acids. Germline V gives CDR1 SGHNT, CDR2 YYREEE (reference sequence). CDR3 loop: CASSFRWGLTNTGELFF. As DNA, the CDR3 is TGTGCCAGCAGCTTCAGGTGGGGACTAACCAACACCGGGGAGCTGTTTTTT.

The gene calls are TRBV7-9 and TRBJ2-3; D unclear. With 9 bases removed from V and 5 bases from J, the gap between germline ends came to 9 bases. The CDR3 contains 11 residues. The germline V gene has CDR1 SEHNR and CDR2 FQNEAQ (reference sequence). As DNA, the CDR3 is TGTGCCAGACAGCCAGTAGATACGCAGTATTTT. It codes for CARQPVDTQYF.

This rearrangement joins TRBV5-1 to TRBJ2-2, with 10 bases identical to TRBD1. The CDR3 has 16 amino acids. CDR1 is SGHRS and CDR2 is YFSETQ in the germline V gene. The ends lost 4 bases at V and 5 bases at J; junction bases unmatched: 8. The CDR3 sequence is CASSRTGTGVTGELFF. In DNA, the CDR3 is TGCGCCAGCAGCCGAACCGGGACAGGGGTTACCGGGGAGCTGTTTTTT.

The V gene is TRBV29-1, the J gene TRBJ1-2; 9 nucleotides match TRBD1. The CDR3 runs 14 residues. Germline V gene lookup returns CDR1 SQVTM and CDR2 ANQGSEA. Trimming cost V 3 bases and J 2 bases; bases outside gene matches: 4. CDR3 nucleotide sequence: TGCAGCGTTGAGAACAGGGGGCCCAACTATGGCTACACCTTC. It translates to CSVENRGPNYGYTF.

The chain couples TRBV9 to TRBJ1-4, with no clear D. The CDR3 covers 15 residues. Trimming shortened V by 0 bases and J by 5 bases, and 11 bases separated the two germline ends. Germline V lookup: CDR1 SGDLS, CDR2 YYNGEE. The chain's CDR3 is CASSVENRQNEKLFF. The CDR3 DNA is TGTGCCAGCAGCGTAGAAAACAGACAAAATGAAAAACTGTTTTTT.